The present T cell receptor (beta chain) was sequenced within a study of neurological immune-mediated disorders. From the 5' RACE reads, TCRdb called clonotypes with MiXCR, one entry per CDR3 protein. The sample has 18,000 or so distinct CDR3 sequences, 11% to 15% seen once. Sorted libraries used around 910,000 CD4+ or CD8+ T cells. There are 17 residues in the CDR3. With V trimmed by 4 bases and J by 3 bases, 8 bases remained unmatched. From germline, CDR1 is SGHDT and CDR2 YYEEEE. This clonotype was detected ten times or more. The gene calls are TRBV5-6 and TRBJ2-6; 9 bases agree with TRBD1. The sequenced material came from CD4+ T cells from blood. This TCR derives from a woman in her fifties or sixties with HTLV-1-associated myelopathy (HAM/TSP). Here the CDR3 DNA reads TGTGCCAGCAGCGCCGGGACAGGGAGGCTTGGGGCCAACGTCCTGACTTTC. It is translated as CASSAGTGRLGANVLTF.